This T cell receptor beta chain came from a study of OX40 agonist ivuxolimab in advanced cancers. Study overall: Subjects had a mean age of about 57 years, with a range of roughly 20 to 79; around 83% were male.

Profiling relied on immunoSEQ multiplex PCR, and the TCRdb table lists in-frame clones only, not all of them. The table has tens of thousands of clones, approximately 72% seen once; the top ten hold 9.5% to 15%. V shed 1 base and J 4 bases; nucleotides not matched to a gene: 4. From germline, CDR1 is SGHVS and CDR2 FNYEAQ. The CDR3 runs 15 residues. The receptor was isolated from an adult with an advanced solid tumor such as melanoma, head and neck, liver or kidney cancer. This specimen was CD4+ or CD8+ T cells sorted from blood, taken in a trial of the OX40 agonist ivuxolimab. This chain uses TRBV7-6 with TRBJ1-1; 9 nucleotides line up with TRBD1. The CDR3 reads CASSLEQGAGTEAFF. The CDR3 nucleotides are TGTGCCAGCAGCTTAGAACAGGGGGCCGGCACTGAAGCTTTCTTT.